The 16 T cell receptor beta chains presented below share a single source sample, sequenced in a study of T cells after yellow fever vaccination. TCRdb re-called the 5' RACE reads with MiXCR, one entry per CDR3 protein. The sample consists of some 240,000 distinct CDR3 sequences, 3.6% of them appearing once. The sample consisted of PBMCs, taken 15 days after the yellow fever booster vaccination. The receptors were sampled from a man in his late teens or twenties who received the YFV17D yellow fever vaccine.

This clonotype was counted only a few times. CDR3 protein: CASSRPYTTGAASNEQFF. CDR3 in DNA: TGTGCCAGCAGCCGGCCCTATACAACAGGAGCCGCTAGTAATGAGCAGTTCTTC. The chain uses TRBV5-5 and TRBJ2-1; possible D gene TRBD1, 5 bases. The CDR3 is 18 residues long. Germline V gives CDR1 SGHKS, CDR2 YYEKEE (reference sequence). Between the trimmed V and J ends, which lost 4 bases and 7 bases, there was a span of 27 bases.

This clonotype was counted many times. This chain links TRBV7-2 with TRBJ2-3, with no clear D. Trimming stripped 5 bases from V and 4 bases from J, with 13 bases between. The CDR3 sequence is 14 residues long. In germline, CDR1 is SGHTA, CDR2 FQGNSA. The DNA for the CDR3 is TGTGCCAGCAGCAAGAACCGGCCGGCAGATACGCAGTATTTT. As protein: CASSKNRPADTQYF.

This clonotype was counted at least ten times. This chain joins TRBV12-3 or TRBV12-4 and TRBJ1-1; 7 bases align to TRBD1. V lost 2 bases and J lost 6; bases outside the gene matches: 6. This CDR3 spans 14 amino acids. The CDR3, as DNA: TGTGCCAGCAGTTTAATTGACAGGGTCGCTGAAGCTTTCTTT. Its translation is CASSLIDRVAEAFF.

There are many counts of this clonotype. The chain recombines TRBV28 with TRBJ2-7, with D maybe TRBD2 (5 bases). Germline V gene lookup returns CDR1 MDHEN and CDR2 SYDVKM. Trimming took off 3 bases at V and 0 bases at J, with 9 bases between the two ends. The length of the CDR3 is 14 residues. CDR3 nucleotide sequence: TGTGCCAGCAGTTTGGGCGGAGGCTCCTACGAGCAGTACTTC. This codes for CASSLGGGSYEQYF. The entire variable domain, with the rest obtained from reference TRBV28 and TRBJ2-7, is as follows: DVKVTQSSRYLVKRTGEKVFLECVQDMDHENMFWYRQDPGLGLRLIYFSYDVKMKEKGDIPEGYSVSREKKERFSLILESASTNQTSMYLCASSLGGGSYEQYFGPGTRLTVT.

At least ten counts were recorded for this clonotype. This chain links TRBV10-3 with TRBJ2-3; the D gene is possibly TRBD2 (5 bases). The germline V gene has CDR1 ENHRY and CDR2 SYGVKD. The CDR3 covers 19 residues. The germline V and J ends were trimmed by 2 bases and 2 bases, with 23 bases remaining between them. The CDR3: CAISEPAGSTDSYTDTQYF. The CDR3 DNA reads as TGTGCCATCAGTGAGCCGGCCGGAAGCACGGACTCTTACACAGATACGCAGTATTTT.

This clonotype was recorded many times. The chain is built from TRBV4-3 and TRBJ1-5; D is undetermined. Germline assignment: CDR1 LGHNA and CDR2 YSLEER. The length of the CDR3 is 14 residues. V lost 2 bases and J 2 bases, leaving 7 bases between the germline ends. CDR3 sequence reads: CASSQSLGNQPQHF. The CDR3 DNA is TGCGCCAGCAGCCAAAGTTTGGGCAATCAGCCCCAGCATTTT.

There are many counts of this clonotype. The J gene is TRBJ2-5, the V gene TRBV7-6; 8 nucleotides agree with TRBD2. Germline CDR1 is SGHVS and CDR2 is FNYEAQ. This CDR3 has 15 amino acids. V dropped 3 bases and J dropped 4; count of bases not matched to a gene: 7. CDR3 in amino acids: CASSFGGGIAETQYF. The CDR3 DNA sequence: TGTGCCAGCAGCTTTGGCGGGGGGATAGCAGAGACCCAGTACTTC.

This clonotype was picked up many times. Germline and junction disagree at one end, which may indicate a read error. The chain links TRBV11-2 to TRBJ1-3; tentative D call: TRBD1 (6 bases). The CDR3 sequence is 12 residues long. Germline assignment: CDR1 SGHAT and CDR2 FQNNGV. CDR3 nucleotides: TGTGCCAGCAGCCCGGAGGTGGGGACACCGCACTTT. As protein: CASSPEVGTPHF.

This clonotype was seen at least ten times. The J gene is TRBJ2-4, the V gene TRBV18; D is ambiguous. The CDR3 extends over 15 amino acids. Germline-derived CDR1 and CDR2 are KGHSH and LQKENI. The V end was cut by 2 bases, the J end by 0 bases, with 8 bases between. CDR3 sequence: CASSPDRLAKNIQYF. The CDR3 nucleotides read TGTGCCAGCTCACCAGATCGATTAGCCAAAAACATTCAGTACTTC.

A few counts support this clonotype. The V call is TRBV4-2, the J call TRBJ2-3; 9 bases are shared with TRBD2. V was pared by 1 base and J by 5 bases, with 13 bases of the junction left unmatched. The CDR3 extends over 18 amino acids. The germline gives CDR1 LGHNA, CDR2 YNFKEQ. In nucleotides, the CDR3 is TGTGCCAGCAGCCAAGTTGGAAACGCGGGGGGGTGGGTAGATACGCAGTATTTT. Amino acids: CASSQVGNAGGWVDTQYF.

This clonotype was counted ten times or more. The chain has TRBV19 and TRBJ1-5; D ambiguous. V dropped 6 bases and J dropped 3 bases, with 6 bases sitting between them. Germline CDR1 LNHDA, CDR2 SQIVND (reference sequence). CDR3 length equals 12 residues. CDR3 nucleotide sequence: TGTGCCAGTAGCATTTTCAATCAGCCCCAGCATTTT. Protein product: CASSIFNQPQHF.

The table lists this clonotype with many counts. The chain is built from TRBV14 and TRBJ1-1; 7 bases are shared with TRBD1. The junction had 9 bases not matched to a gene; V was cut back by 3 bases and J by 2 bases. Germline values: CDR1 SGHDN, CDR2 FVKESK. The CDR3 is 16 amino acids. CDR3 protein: CASSQTGTVFNTEAFF. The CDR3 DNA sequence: TGTGCCAGCAGCCAGACCGGGACAGTATTTAACACTGAAGCTTTCTTT.

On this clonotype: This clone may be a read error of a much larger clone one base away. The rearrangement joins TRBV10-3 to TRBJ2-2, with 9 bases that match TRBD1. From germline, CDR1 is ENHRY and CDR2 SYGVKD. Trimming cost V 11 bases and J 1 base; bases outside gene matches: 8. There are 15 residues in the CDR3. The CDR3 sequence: CAVGQGSLNTGELFF. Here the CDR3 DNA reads TGTGCCGTCGGACAGGGGTCATTGAACACCGGGGAGCTGTTTTTT.

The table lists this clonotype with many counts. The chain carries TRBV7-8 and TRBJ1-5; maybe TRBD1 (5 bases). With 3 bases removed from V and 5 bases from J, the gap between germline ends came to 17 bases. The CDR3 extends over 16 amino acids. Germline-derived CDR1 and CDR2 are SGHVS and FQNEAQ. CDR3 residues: CASSLGRQGHDQPQHF. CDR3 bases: TGTGCCAGCAGCTTGGGGCGCCAGGGTCACGATCAGCCCCAGCATTTT.

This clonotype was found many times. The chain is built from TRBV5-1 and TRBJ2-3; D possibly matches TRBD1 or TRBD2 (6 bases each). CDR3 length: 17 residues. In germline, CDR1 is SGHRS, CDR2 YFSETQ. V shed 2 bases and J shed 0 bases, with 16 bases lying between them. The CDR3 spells CASSFYNGGPSTDTQYF. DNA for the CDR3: TGCGCCAGCAGCTTTTATAACGGGGGCCCTAGCACAGATACGCAGTATTTT.

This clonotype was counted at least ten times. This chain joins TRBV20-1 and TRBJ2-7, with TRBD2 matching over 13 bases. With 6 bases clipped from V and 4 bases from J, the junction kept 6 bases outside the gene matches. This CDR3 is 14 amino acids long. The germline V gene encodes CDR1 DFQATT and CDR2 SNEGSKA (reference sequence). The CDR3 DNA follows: TGCAGTGCGAACCGACTAGCGGGGGGTTACGAGCAGTACGTC. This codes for CSANRLAGGYEQYV.